The rows below give T cell receptor beta chains drawn from one sample of a study of blood T cell repertoires in COVID-19. Repertoires were generated with immunoSEQ multiplex PCR, while TCRdb's copy carries only in-frame clones and drops some. The table includes fewer than 350,000 clones, approximately 91% detected once. Sequences were obtained from PBMCs or T cells enriched from blood (not recorded which). The receptors come from a woman aged 30 to 39 who had recovered from COVID-19. Both conserved end residues are part of each CDR3. The D gene is left open where the match is weak. Not all rows give a size; the values are once, few, many and, for expanded clones, a class.

D gene: TRBD1; V gene: TRBV4-1; clone size: NA; J gene: TRBJ1-6; CDR3 DNA: TGCGCCAGCAGCCTCCATCCGACAGGGGCGAATTCACCCCTCCACTTT; CDR3 protein: CASSLHPTGANSPLHF
D gene: TRBD2; V gene: TRBV10-1; clone size: NA; J gene: TRBJ2-1; CDR3 DNA: TGCGCCACGGGAGGGGACACCCGGATTGAGCAGTTCTTC; CDR3 protein: CATGGDTRIEQFF
D gene: TRBD1; V gene: TRBV18; clone size: few; J gene: TRBJ1-2; CDR3 DNA: TGTGCCAGCTCACCCGGACAGGGTTCGGATGGCTACACCTTC; CDR3 protein: CASSPGQGSDGYTF
D gene: NA; V gene: TRBV29-1; clone size: NA; J gene: TRBJ2-7; CDR3 DNA: TGCAGCGTTGAATTACTAGTGGGGGGCGAGCAGTACTTC; CDR3 protein: CSVELLVGGEQYF
D gene: NA; V gene: TRBV5-6; clone size: NA; J gene: TRBJ1-1; CDR3 DNA: TGTGCCAGCAGTCAAATGGGGCGTCCTGAAGCTTTCTTT; CDR3 protein: CASSQMGRPEAFF
D gene: NA; V gene: TRBV6-4; clone size: few; J gene: TRBJ2-3; CDR3 DNA: TGTGCCAGCAGTGACTCGAGAAGGGGATCAGATACGCAGTATTTT; CDR3 protein: CASSDSRRGSDTQYF
D gene: NA; V gene: TRBV7-6; clone size: NA; J gene: TRBJ1-6; CDR3 DNA: TGTGCCAGCAGCTTAGTGGCGGCGCCAGGGTCACCCCTCCACTTT; CDR3 protein: CASSLVAAPGSPLHF
D gene: TRBD2; V gene: TRBV2; clone size: NA; J gene: TRBJ2-3; CDR3 DNA: TGTGCCAGCAAGGTGACACTAGCGGGGGGTTCCACAGATACGCAGTATTTT; CDR3 protein: CASKVTLAGGSTDTQYF
D gene: TRBD1; V gene: TRBV7-8; clone size: NA; J gene: TRBJ2-6; CDR3 DNA: TGTGCCAGCAGCCGACGACAGGGGGTAAGGACATCTGGGGCCAACGTCCTGACTTTC; CDR3 protein: CASSRRQGVRTSGANVLTF
D gene: NA; V gene: TRBV11-3; clone size: few; J gene: TRBJ1-1; CDR3 DNA: TGTGCCAGCAGCCCCCGGGGCGGGGCTGAAGCTTTCTTT; CDR3 protein: CASSPRGGAEAFF
D gene: NA; V gene: TRBV13; clone size: few; J gene: TRBJ1-4; CDR3 DNA: TGTGCCAGCAGCTTAGGCCTTAACCAGGGCATGGCTAATGAAAAACTGTTTTTT; CDR3 protein: CASSLGLNQGMANEKLFF
D gene: NA; V gene: TRBV20-1; clone size: NA; J gene: TRBJ1-2; CDR3 DNA: TGCAGTGCTAGTGCTTTGGCCCTCGTTAACTATGGCTACACCTTC; CDR3 protein: CSASALALVNYGYTF
D gene: TRBD1; V gene: TRBV7-6; clone size: NA; J gene: TRBJ1-2; CDR3 DNA: TGTGCCAGCAGCTCGAGACAGGGAGGAAGCTACACCTTC; CDR3 protein: CASSSRQGGSYTF
D gene: TRBD1; V gene: TRBV11-2; clone size: NA; J gene: TRBJ2-5; CDR3 DNA: TGTGCCAGCAGCTTAGCAGGACAGGAAGAGACCCAGTACTTC; CDR3 protein: CASSLAGQEETQYF
D gene: TRBD2; V gene: TRBV18; clone size: NA; J gene: TRBJ2-7; CDR3 DNA: TGTGCCAGCTCACCCTGGACTAGCGGGAGGTACGAGCAGTACTTC; CDR3 protein: CASSPWTSGRYEQYF
D gene: NA; V gene: TRBV5-1; clone size: NA; J gene: TRBJ2-6; CDR3 DNA: TGCGCCAGCAGCTTGGAGGGGGACTCTGGGGCCAACGTCCTGACTTTC; CDR3 protein: CASSLEGDSGANVLTF
D gene: NA; V gene: TRBV21-1; clone size: NA; J gene: TRBJ1-3; CDR3 DNA: TGTGCCAGCAGCAAAGTAGGGCCGGGACAGGGGGCGGGGACCATATATTTT; CDR3 protein: CASSKVGPGQGAGTIYF
D gene: NA; V gene: TRBV28; clone size: NA; J gene: TRBJ2-5; CDR3 DNA: TGTGCCAGCAGCGGACTGGGGGGTTGGGCCCAGTACTTC; CDR3 protein: CASSGLGGWAQYF
D gene: NA; V gene: TRBV30; clone size: few; J gene: TRBJ2-1; CDR3 DNA: TGTGCCTGGAGGGTGAGCTCCTACAATGAGCAGTTCTTC; CDR3 protein: CAWRVSSYNEQFF
D gene: NA; V gene: TRBV11-3; clone size: NA; J gene: TRBJ2-1; CDR3 DNA: TGTGCCAGCACCCCGTCTTCCGGCGGCCGCTCCTACAATGAGCAGTTCTTC; CDR3 protein: CASTPSSGGRSYNEQFF
D gene: NA; V gene: TRBV2; clone size: NA; J gene: TRBJ1-1; CDR3 DNA: TGTGCCAGCAAAACACACATGAACACTGAAGCTTTCTTT; CDR3 protein: CASKTHMNTEAFF
D gene: TRBD1; V gene: TRBV28; clone size: NA; J gene: TRBJ1-5; CDR3 DNA: TGTGCCAGCAGCACTTCCCGGACAGGGAAGAGGCAGCCCCAGCATTTT; CDR3 protein: CASSTSRTGKRQPQHF
D gene: NA; V gene: TRBV24-1; clone size: NA; J gene: TRBJ1-5; CDR3 DNA: TGTGCCAGACTAATGGGTAGCAATCAGCCCCAGCATTTT; CDR3 protein: CARLMGSNQPQHF
D gene: TRBD1; V gene: TRBV30; clone size: NA; J gene: TRBJ2-2; CDR3 DNA: TGTGCCTTTAACAGGGGGACCGGGGAGCTGTTTTTT; CDR3 protein: CAFNRGTGELFF
D gene: NA; V gene: TRBV19; clone size: NA; J gene: TRBJ1-1; CDR3 DNA: TGTGCCAGTAAAGTGGGGGCAGGAGCTAACACTGAAGCTTTCTTT; CDR3 protein: CASKVGAGANTEAFF
D gene: TRBD2; V gene: TRBV11-2; clone size: NA; J gene: TRBJ2-3; CDR3 DNA: TGTGCCAGCAGCTTATTAGCGGGAGTCACAGATACGCAGTATTTT; CDR3 protein: CASSLLAGVTDTQYF